This T cell receptor (beta chain) was observed in a study of T cells in narcolepsy. Profiling relied on immunoSEQ multiplex PCR, and the TCRdb table lists in-frame clones only, not all of them. This table holds about 32,000 clones, 75% to 85% found once. Notes on the study in general: HCRT-specific and TRIB2-specific autoreactive clonotypes appeared among same-patient CSF and blood CD4+ clonotypes.

After removal of 6 bases from V and 2 bases from J, the junction contained 6 bases not matched to a gene. Germline lookup yields CDR1 SGHRS and CDR2 YFSETQ. CDR3 length: 14 residues. Regarding this clone: The antigen remains undetermined.

This TCR was sampled from a human donor with narcolepsy. Specimen: CD45RA- memory CD4+ T cells from PBMCs. The rearrangement joins TRBV5-1 to TRBJ1-1; 8 bases match TRBD1. CDR3 DNA: TGCGCCAGCACCCCCCAGGGGGCTAACACTGAAGCTTTCTTT. Translated: CASTPQGANTEAFF.